This T cell receptor (beta chain) emerged from a study of CD8+ T cells in alopecia areata. Study outcomes and limitations: Scalp repertoires also include resident alphabeta T cells from normal skin.

cDNA serving as the sequencing template came from extracted, reverse transcribed RNA. Measured with immunoSEQ multiplex PCR; TCRdb has only the in-frame clones, and not every one. This sample carries over 150,000 clones, roughly 60% of them seen once, and the ten largest clones take 1.5% to 2%. CDR1 and CDR2 (germline): GTSNPN, SVGIG (reference sequence). The CDR3 totals 14 residues. The trim removed 3 bases at V and 4 bases at J, leaving 7 bases unmatched. This clone was detected a few times. Its antigen is not identified. Cell sorting was applied to PBMCs, and CD4+ and CD8+ T cells were collected. This sequence was found in a human donor with alopecia areata. The genes are TRBV30 and TRBJ1-2; TRBD1 matches at 8 bases. Sequenced here: CD4+ T cells sorted from blood, sampled at week 0. CDR3 sequence reads: CAWRARQGTYGYTF. CDR3 coding DNA: TGTGCCTGGAGGGCTAGACAGGGGACCTATGGCTACACCTTC.